The sequence of this T cell receptor (beta chain) was determined in a study of shared clonotypes between healthy human individuals (dated by TCRdb to the early 2020s). Some background on the complete study: A couple of women and a few men aged 18 to 49 years were included in the cohort. Per donor, three plates each were used for CD4 naive and CD4 memory, two for CD8 naive, and one for CD8 memory. To estimate repertoire size and how much clonotypes are shared between individuals, the study performed deep sequencing of blood TCR repertoires from 4 to 6 healthy adults. To increase sequencing depth and limit assay-specific biases, different laboratories used diverse techniques to prepare libraries and sequence TCR repertoires. Between about 0.85 and 9.5 billion PBMCs per donor were obtained by leukapheresis. General findings and caveats noted by the study authors: Sharing across a few donors was observed for 5% to 6.5% of naive CD4, around 3.5% of naive CD8, over 2% of memory CD4, and about 0.4% of memory CD8 clonotypes. Only blood was sampled, and tissue TCR repertoires likely differ from those in blood. Compared with non-shared clonotypes, clonotypes shared by all four sorted-subset donors had higher generation probabilities. Estimated clonotype richness was generally larger for naive than for memory subsets. Pairwise subsampling indicated that sequencing depth was expected to affect the degree of clonotype sharing among donors. Because the study included only a small number of donors, the genetic and exposure-history diversity represented was limited. Rarefaction of sorted-subset datasets indicated incomplete sequencing despite the large sequencing depth.

Clipping removes 6 bases from V and 6 bases from J, with 9 as the unmatched junction base count. The germline V gene sets CDR1 to SNHLY and CDR2 to FYNNEI. The CDR3 holds 14 amino acids from the cysteine to the phenylalanine. Only the CDR3 DNA is retained, 42 bases long and in frame from the first base. Healthy HIV-negative adults with no recently reported acute infections or vaccinations were included as donors. Only Caucasian adults living in Nashville, Tennessee, USA were represented among the donors. CD4+ T cells were enriched by magnetic negative selection, after which naive cells were positively selected on CD45RA and the negative fraction was taken as the memory subset. After blood collection by leukapheresis, PBMCs were isolated using Ficoll-Histopaque density gradient centrifugation and then cryopreserved in the vapor phase of liquid nitrogen. Analytical flow cytometry was used to check the purity and quantity of every magnetically sorted T cell population. Genomic DNA was isolated from each sorted fraction and quantified by UV absorbance on a Nanodrop 2000c.

In the case of this clone: The clone's antigen remains unknown. Base qualities are not at hand, and no much larger clone is one base apart. Other DNA sequences in the same sample also yield this CDR3.

Using the deep immunoSEQ assay, multiplex PCR amplified TCR CDR3 regions from genomic DNA. For each cell subset, the extracted genomic DNA was distributed evenly across all wells of several immunoSEQ 96-well plates, and each plate served as one replicate. For sorted subsets, each replicate PCR was loaded with about 0.2 ug genomic DNA, equivalent to some 31,000 T cell genomes. Purified libraries were measured with a Qubit 3.0 fluorometer, size-checked on a Bioanalyzer 2100, and measured again with the KAPA Library Quantification kit. Every immunoSEQ 96-well plate was sequenced on a dedicated single-read 150-cycle Illumina NextSeq 550 flow cell. The authors' analysis ran thus. Because the immunoSEQ output held only junctional sequences and lacked quality scores, the filtering could not match the filtering applied to full-length reads. To assign V/J genes and CDR3, sequences were annotated against IMGT germline references using PyIR, a Python wrapper for IgBLAST v1.9. Reads with weak V/J assignments (E-value above 1e-6), missing CDR3, stop codons, out-of-frame junctions, or ambiguous translated residues were removed. A V3J clonotype was defined by an identical inferred V gene, J gene, and CDR3 amino acid sequence. The percentage overlap between two repertoires was calculated by dividing the number of shared unique clonotypes by the size of the smaller repertoire. Three approaches were used to assess repertoire richness: RTK rarefaction, the Chao1 estimator, and Recon v2.1 estimates of unobserved clonotypes. Generation probabilities were computed with OLGA for all TCRbeta clonotypes obtained by the gDNA method from a handful of donors. Entries here come from immuneACCESS through TCRdb and include only in-frame sequences with V and J called. Some clones fail to appear in such tables; in the studies checked, an unresolved V gene covers under half of the shortfall, and the cause of the remainder is unknown. D and trimming come from the DNA, and the V and J calls and clone size come from that table. The sample yields millions of clones; roughly 96% were counted once. The top ten clones comprise roughly 0.13% of the sample.

The chain was built from TRBV2 and TRBJ2-3; the central 7 bases match TRBD1. The receptor was derived from a man between 18 and 35 years old in good health. What was sequenced was naive CD4+ T cells sorted from blood. Reading the label with the study, this specimen's cell subset or site is: CD45RA+ positively selected. CDR3 reads: CASRADRVPDTQYF. The nucleotide sequence reads as follows: TGTGCCAGCAGGGCCGACAGGGTACCCGATACGCAGTATTTT.